The clone carrying this TCR beta chain was recorded a few times. Germline V gives CDR1 MNHEY, CDR2 SVGAGI. V lost 7 bases, J lost 8 bases, and 13 bases stayed unmatched. The CDR3 extends over 14 amino acids. The entry originates in a study of blood T cell repertoires in COVID-19. Turning to the study itself: Both acute and convalescent COVID-19 samples were obtained from the United States, Italy and Spain. Nucleic acid was either cDNA or gDNA, and it came from T cells, B-cell-depleted T cells, or PBMCs.

This table comes from immunoSEQ multiplex PCR, and its TCRdb copy is limited to in-frame clones, with some not included. The sample lists around 450,000 clones, less than 95% occurring once. The sequencing input was PBMCs or T cells enriched from blood (not recorded which). The chain carries TRBV6-5 and TRBJ1-2; 7 nucleotides match TRBD1. This TCR was sampled from a young man who had recovered from COVID-19. Here the CDR3 reads CASTTPRDRGGYTF. CDR3 DNA: TGTGCCAGCACCACCCCCAGGGACAGAGGGGGCTACACCTTC.